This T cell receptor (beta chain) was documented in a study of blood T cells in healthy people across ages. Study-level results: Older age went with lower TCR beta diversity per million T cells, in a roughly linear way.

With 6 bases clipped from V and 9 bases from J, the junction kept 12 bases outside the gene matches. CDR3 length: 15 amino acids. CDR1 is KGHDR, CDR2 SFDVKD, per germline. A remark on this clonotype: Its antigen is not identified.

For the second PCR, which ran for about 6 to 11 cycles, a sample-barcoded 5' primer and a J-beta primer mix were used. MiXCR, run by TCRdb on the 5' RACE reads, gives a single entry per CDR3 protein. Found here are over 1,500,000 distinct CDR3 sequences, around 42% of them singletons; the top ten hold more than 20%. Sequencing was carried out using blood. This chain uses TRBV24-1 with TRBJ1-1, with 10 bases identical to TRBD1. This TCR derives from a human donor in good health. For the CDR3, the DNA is TGTGCCACCAGTCCCGGGACAGGGGATCCGTGGAAAGCTTTCTTT. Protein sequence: CATSPGTGDPWKAFF.